A selection of T cell receptor beta chains follows, all from one sample in a study of blood T cells in healthy people across ages. TCRdb re-called the 5' RACE reads with MiXCR, one entry per CDR3 protein. The table shows some 710,000 distinct CDR3 sequences, with approximately 21% occurring only once. Sequenced sample: blood. Receptors originate from a man aged 65 to 85 in good health. Both conserved end residues are part of each CDR3. A D gene is named only where the DNA matches it firmly. A clone size is listed for some rows: how often the clone was seen (once, few, many), or a class if it is expanded.

J | size | V | D | CDR3 | DNA
TRBJ2-3 | few | TRBV5-1 | TRBD2 | CASSGGLAATTPQYF | TGCGCCAGCAGCGGAGGACTAGCGGCTACAACTCCGCAGTATTTT
TRBJ1-6 | NA | TRBV12-3/TRBV12-4 | NA | CASSLSRDGDSPLHF | TGTGCCAGCAGTTTATCCCGGGACGGAGATTCACCCCTCCACTTT
TRBJ2-1 | NA | TRBV30 | NA | CAWSEGLAINEQFF | TGTGCCTGGAGTGAAGGCCTAGCGATCAATGAGCAGTTCTTC
TRBJ2-5 | NA | TRBV3-1 | TRBD2 | CASSQQRGPQETQYF | TGTGCCAGCAGCCAACAGCGGGGGCCTCAAGAGACCCAGTACTTC
TRBJ1-3 | NA | TRBV12-3/TRBV12-4 | NA | CASSPGQGRRSGNTIYF | TGTGCCAGCAGTCCGGGTCAAGGGCGCCGTTCTGGAAACACCATATATTTT
TRBJ2-2 | few | TRBV19 | NA | CASKRRPNTGELFF | TGTGCCAGTAAAAGAAGACCGAACACCGGGGAGCTGTTTTTT
TRBJ2-6 | NA | TRBV2 | NA | CASSVLAGANDLTF | TGTGCCAGCAGTGTTCTAGCCGGGGCCAACGACCTGACTTTC
TRBJ2-1 | NA | TRBV5-1 | TRBD2 | CASSYTSGSYNEQFF | TGCGCCAGCAGCTATACTAGCGGCTCCTACAATGAGCAGTTCTTC
TRBJ2-1 | few | TRBV6-1 | NA | CASLRALFNNEQFF | TGTGCCAGCCTCCGGGCCCTCTTCAACAATGAGCAGTTCTTC
TRBJ2-3 | few | TRBV12-3/TRBV12-4 | TRBD2 | CASSLGTSGSIDTQYF | TGTGCCAGCAGTTTAGGGACTAGCGGGAGTATAGATACGCAGTATTTT
TRBJ2-7 | NA | TRBV6-1 | NA | CASSDGDTYEQYF | TGTGCCAGCAGTGATGGGGACACCTACGAGCAGTACTTC
TRBJ2-1 | NA | TRBV25-1 | NA | CASRVSGSGQFF | TGTGCCAGCAGGGTTAGCGGATCAGGGCAGTTCTTC
TRBJ1-1 | NA | TRBV27 | NA | CASSPGLGVAMNTEAFF | TGTGCCAGCAGCCCCGGCCTTGGGGTGGCTATGAACACTGAAGCTTTCTTT
TRBJ1-2 | NA | TRBV20-1 | TRBD1 | CRAAGTGAYGYTF | TGCAGAGCAGCCGGGACAGGGGCCTATGGCTACACCTTC
TRBJ1-1 | few | TRBV7-9 | NA | CATAKGSAEAFF | TGTGCCACCGCCAAGGGGTCCGCTGAAGCTTTCTTT
TRBJ2-3 | NA | TRBV20-1 | TRBD2 | CSARDLSGSGTDTQYF | TGCAGTGCTAGAGATCTAAGCGGGAGTGGGACAGATACGCAGTATTTT
TRBJ1-2 | NA | TRBV7-9 | NA | CASSLVASPQGYTF | TGTGCCAGCAGCTTAGTAGCTAGTCCACAGGGCTACACCTTC
TRBJ2-1 | NA | TRBV6-5 | TRBD2 | CASSYASGLAGGLSYNEQFF | TGTGCCAGCAGTTACGCTTCAGGACTAGCGGGGGGCCTCTCCTACAATGAGCAGTTCTTC
TRBJ2-3 | NA | TRBV28 | NA | CASSSRFSGAPDTQYF | TGTGCCAGCAGTTCTCGCTTTTCAGGGGCTCCAGATACGCAGTATTTT
TRBJ2-7 | few | TRBV3-1 | NA | CASSQVWARQGNFGEQYF | TGTGCCAGCAGCCAAGTTTGGGCTCGGCAGGGGAATTTTGGCGAGCAGTACTTC
TRBJ2-3 | NA | TRBV12-3/TRBV12-4 | NA | CASSFPSTDMQYF | TGTGCCAGCAGTTTTCCCAGTACAGATATGCAATATTTT
TRBJ2-3 | NA | TRBV11-2 | NA | CASSYTSVGDTQYF | TGTGCCAGCAGCTATACGAGCGTCGGGGATACGCAGTATTTT
TRBJ1-2 | NA | TRBV5-1 | TRBD1 | CASSLGGQGALGYTF | TGCGCCAGCAGCTTGGGTGGACAGGGGGCGCTTGGCTACACCTTC
TRBJ2-3 | few | TRBV20-1 | NA | CSSPGAGADTQYF | TGCAGTTCCCCAGGGGCGGGAGCGGATACGCAGTATTTT
TRBJ1-1 | many | TRBV6-5 | TRBD1 | CASGLTGVITEAFF | TGTGCCAGCGGCTTGACAGGGGTTATCACTGAAGCTTTCTTT
TRBJ2-3 | few | TRBV20-1 | NA | CSASFRSWGTQYF | TGCAGTGCTAGCTTTCGGAGTTGGGGTACGCAGTATTTT
TRBJ2-5 | NA | TRBV4-1 | NA | CASSQVIGQETQYF | TGCGCCAGCAGCCAAGTAATAGGCCAAGAGACCCAGTACTTC
TRBJ2-3 | NA | TRBV10-3 | NA | CAISEDSDTQYF | TGTGCCATCAGTGAGGATTCCGATACGCAGTATTTT
TRBJ2-7 | NA | TRBV21-1 | NA | CASSKEGQYF | TGTGCCAGCAGCAAAGAAGGGCAGTACTTC
TRBJ2-3 | NA | TRBV12-3/TRBV12-4 | TRBD1 | CASSRDRFTDTQYF | TGTGCCAGCAGCCGGGACAGATTCACAGATACGCAGTATTTT
TRBJ2-5 | few | TRBV20-1 | NA | CSAGNRNQETQYF | TGCAGTGCTGGAAACAGGAACCAAGAGACCCAGTACTTC
TRBJ1-5 | few | TRBV29-1 | NA | CSVQGYNQPQHF | TGCAGCGTTCAGGGTTATAATCAGCCCCAGCATTTT
TRBJ2-3 | few | TRBV29-1 | TRBD2 | CSVAGLGVTDTQYF | TGCAGCGTAGCGGGACTAGGAGTCACAGATACGCAGTATTTT
TRBJ2-4 | NA | TRBV5-8 | TRBD2 | CASSLVASGENIQYF | TGTGCCAGCAGCTTAGTGGCCAGCGGGGAAAACATTCAGTACTTC
TRBJ2-3 | NA | TRBV9 | NA | CASSVGGGQADTQYF | TGTGCCAGCAGCGTAGGGGGGGGACAAGCAGATACGCAGTATTTT
TRBJ2-7 | few | TRBV6-2/TRBV6-3 | NA | CASSDAPDEQYF | TGTGCCAGCAGTGATGCCCCCGACGAGCAGTACTTC
TRBJ2-5 | NA | TRBV5-1 | NA | CASSLEMLTKKFF | TGCGCCAGCAGCTTGGAAATGTTAACGAAAAAGTTCTTC
TRBJ2-3 | NA | TRBV7-2 | NA | CASTQSGITTDTQYF | TGTGCCAGCACTCAAAGCGGAATTACCACAGATACGCAGTATTTT